This T cell receptor (beta chain) was captured by sequencing in a study of blood T cell repertoires in COVID-19. The wider study: In each case, the material was cDNA or gDNA derived from T cells, B-cell-depleted T cells, or PBMCs.

This clone has just one count. CDR1 SGHTA and CDR2 FQGNSA come from the germline V gene. This CDR3 has 15 residues. J was trimmed by 7 bases and V by 5 bases; bases with no gene match: 8. The repertoire was sequenced with immunoSEQ multiplex PCR; TCRdb's copy has only in-frame clones and lacks some. The sample lists 30,000 to 35,000 clones, about 85% occurring once. The chain combines TRBV7-2 with TRBJ2-1; 10 bases line up with TRBD1. Input material: peripheral blood. The clonotype was recovered from a human donor with acute or convalescent COVID-19. The donor label of this sample is uncertain. In DNA form, the CDR3 reads TGTGCCAGCAGCCGCCCTGGGACAGGGGTGAATGAGCAGTTCTTC. Protein sequence: CASSRPGTGVNEQFF.